This paragraph reports one T cell receptor beta chain. The total RNA that was extracted per sample amounted to at least 5 micrograms. This CDR3 is 19 amino acids long. PCR was performed a second time for roughly 7 to 11 cycles using a sample-barcoded 5' primer and a J-beta primer mix. In TCRdb, the 5' RACE reads were re-called with MiXCR into one record per CDR3 protein. The sample holds hundreds of thousands of distinct CDR3 sequences, about 43% seen once. This sample is drawn from a study of blood T cells in healthy people across ages. V usage is TRBV21-1 and J usage is TRBJ2-7; the table calls TRBD1, which could not be checked here. TRBV21-1 corresponds to a pseudogene. The sample consisted of blood. The sequence was obtained from a man older than 75 in good health. The CDR3, as DNA: TGTGCCAGTTTGCCGACAGGGGATGCCCAAACTTCCCCGTCCTACGAGCAGTACTTC. Translating gives CASLPTGDAQTSPSYEQYF.